This entry lists 18 T cell receptor beta chains sequenced from one sample in a study of cytomegalovirus exposure and HLA in healthy donors. The PCR ran on 60 Vbeta and 13 Jbeta primers. The protocol was immunoSEQ multiplex PCR, while the TCRdb copy is restricted to in-frame clones and leaves out a portion. This table has roughly 130,000 clones, more than 60% appearing once. Sequencing input: PBMCs. All receptors derive from a male donor in good health and CMV-seronegative.

The V and J genes are TRBV7-9 and TRBJ1-2, with unresolved D. V gave up 3 bases and J gave up 3 bases, with 14 bases separating them. The CDR3 consists of 15 residues. Germline V gives CDR1 SEHNR, CDR2 FQNEAQ (reference sequence). The DNA of the CDR3 is TGTGCCAGCAGCTTGGGCGGGGTGAAGGACTATGGCTACACCTTC. As protein: CASSLGGVKDYGYTF.

The V gene is TRBV7-6, the J gene TRBJ1-3; TRBD1 agrees at 8 bases. Trimming removed 5 bases from V and 0 bases from J; junction bases left unmatched: 6. The CDR3 covers 16 residues. The V gene's germline CDR1 is SGHVS and CDR2 FNYEAQ. The DNA of the CDR3 is TGTGCCAGCAGCCTGGGACAGGCCCTCTCTGGAAACACCATATATTTT. Translated, it gives CASSLGQALSGNTIYF.

The genes are TRBV7-9 and TRBJ2-3; 7 positions agree with TRBD1. Germline trimming cut 6 bases from V and 0 bases from J; bases unmatched to any gene: 9. This CDR3 has 16 amino acids. The germline CDR1 and CDR2 sequences are SEHNR and FQNEAQ (reference sequence). The chain's CDR3 is CASSRDRGPSTDTQYF. The CDR3 nucleotides read TGTGCCAGCAGTCGGGATAGGGGGCCCAGCACAGATACGCAGTATTTT. The full variable domain, with the rest looked up from reference TRBV7-9 and TRBJ2-3, is DTGVSQNPRHKITKRGQNVTFRCDPISEHNRLYWYRQTLGQGPEFLTYFQNEAQLEKSRLLSDRFSAERPKGSFSTLEIQRTEQGDSAMYLCASSRDRGPSTDTQYFGPGTRLTVL.

On this clone: Relative to the germline gene, one junction end is altered; a read error may explain this. The V gene is TRBV28, the J gene TRBJ1-5; D remains unclear. The CDR3 has 16 residues. Looked up from germline, CDR1 is MDHEN and CDR2 is SYDVKM. CDR3 protein: CARSFGFLGNNQPQHF. CDR3 bases: TGTGCCCGCAGTTTTGGGTTCCTGGGCAACAATCAGCCCCAGCATTTT.

With regard to this clone: At one end, the junction sequence differs from germline, possibly due to a read error. The chain carries TRBV5-4 and TRBJ1-4; the match to TRBD1 covers 7 bases. Germline-derived CDR1 and CDR2 are SGHNT and YYREEE (reference sequence). This CDR3 comprises 17 residues. CDR3 nucleotides: TGTGCCAGCAGCTCGGGGGGGACAGCCCTCCCCGATGAGAAACTGTTTTTT. It codes for CASSSGGTALPDEKLFF.

The chain has TRBV5-4 and TRBJ1-4; 7 bases agree with TRBD1. The V gene's germline CDR1 is SGHNT and CDR2 YYREEE (reference sequence). V gave up 4 bases and J gave up 0 bases; unmatched junction bases: 3. The CDR3 is 15 residues long. CDR3 amino acids: CASSPDRATNEKLFF. The DNA of the CDR3 is TGTGCCAGCAGCCCAGACAGGGCAACTAATGAAAAACTGTTTTTT. Drawing the rest from reference TRBV5-4 and TRBJ1-4, the complete variable domain is ETGVTQSPTHLIKTRGQQVTLRCSSQSGHNTVSWYQQALGQGPQFIFQYYREEENGRGNFPPRFSGLQFPNYSSELNVNALELDDSALYLCASSPDRATNEKLFFGSGTQLSVL.

V gene TRBV7-2 combines with J gene TRBJ2-3; D not certain. Germline CDR1 is SGHTA and CDR2 is FQGNSA. This CDR3 spans 15 amino acids. Trimming removed 1 base at V and 0 bases at J, with 8 bases between. CDR3 sequence: CASSLETYSTDTQYF. CDR3 in DNA: TGTGCCAGCAGCTTAGAAACATACAGCACAGATACGCAGTATTTT.

As DNA, the CDR3 is TGTGCCAGCAGCTTAGGGACAGGTCGCGGGGAGCTGTTTTTT. It codes for CASSLGTGRGELFF. The chain joins TRBV7-2 to TRBJ2-2, with 7 bases fitting TRBD1. This CDR3 region has 14 residues. CDR1 and CDR2 from the germline V gene are SGHTA and FQGNSA. V shed 1 base, J shed 7 bases, and the junction held 3 bases outside the gene matches.

The rearrangement uses TRBV10-3 and TRBJ2-2, with D uncertain. The CDR3 extends over 14 amino acids. Deletions cut 0 bases from V and 7 bases from J, with 9 bases between. Germline CDR1 and CDR2: ENHRY and SYGVKD. CDR3 amino acids: CAISESPAVGELFF. CDR3 nucleotides: TGTGCCATCAGTGAGTCGCCTGCGGTCGGGGAGCTGTTTTTT.

The V and J genes are TRBV6-1 and TRBJ2-1; no firm D call. The CDR3 sequence is 12 residues long. Germline V lookup: CDR1 MNHNS, CDR2 SASEGT. V gave up 8 bases and J gave up 1 base, with 6 bases separating them. This chain's CDR3 is CASPSSYNEQFF. Written as DNA, the CDR3 is TGTGCCAGCCCTTCGTCCTACAATGAGCAGTTCTTC.

A remark on this clone: The same CDR3 also results from other DNA sequences found in this sample. J is TRBJ2-3 and V is TRBV5-8; D uncertain. There are 12 residues in the CDR3. The germline CDR1 and CDR2 sequences are SGHTS and YDEGEE. Trimming took off 4 bases at V and 0 bases at J, with 3 bases between the two ends. CDR3 DNA: TGTGCCAGCAGCACTAGCACAGATACGCAGTATTTT. Protein sequence: CASSTSTDTQYF. The variable domain in full, completed from reference TRBV5-8 and TRBJ2-3, reads EAGVTQSPTHLIKTRGQQATLRCSPISGHTSVYWYQQALGLGLQFLLWYDEGEERNRGNFPPRFSGRQFPNYSSELNVNALELEDSALYLCASSTSTDTQYFGPGTRLTVL.

The rearrangement uses TRBV7-7 and TRBJ2-3, with 10 bases matching TRBD2. The V gene's germline CDR1 is SSHAT and CDR2 FNYEAQ (reference sequence). V lost 5 bases, J lost 4 bases, and 15 bases stayed unmatched. CDR3 size: 18 residues. This CDR3 reads CASSPNPLTSGAADTQYF. The CDR3 DNA reads as TGTGCCAGCAGCCCAAACCCTTTAACTAGCGGGGCGGCAGATACGCAGTATTTT.

The gene calls are TRBV7-9 and TRBJ2-2; weak D call: TRBD1 (6 bases). The CDR3 spans 14 residues. V lost 9 bases, J lost 7 bases, and 18 bases lay in between. Germline CDR1 and CDR2: SEHNR and FQNEAQ (reference sequence). The CDR3 reads CASNRDTIIGELFF. The CDR3 DNA is TGTGCCAGTAACAGGGACACGATTATCGGGGAGCTGTTTTTT.

The CDR3 here is CASSASTKTASGANVLTF. CDR3 sequence (DNA): TGTGCCAGCAGCGCCTCTACTAAGACAGCCTCTGGGGCCAACGTCCTGACTTTC. The chain combines TRBV9 with TRBJ2-6, with D possibly matching TRBD1 (5 bases). Deletions cut 3 bases from V and 0 bases from J, with 16 bases between. Germline-derived CDR1 and CDR2 are SGDLS and YYNGEE. CDR3 length equals 18 residues.

This clone was observed a handful of times. The chain joins TRBV5-1 to TRBJ1-1; D is unclear. There are 13 residues in the CDR3. Germline CDR1 reads SGHRS; CDR2 reads YFSETQ. Between the trimmed V and J ends, which lost 0 bases and 1 base, there was a span of 4 bases. For the CDR3, the DNA is TGCGCCAGCAGCTTGGGAGAGAACACTGAAGCTTTCTTT. Protein product: CASSLGENTEAFF.

The V and J genes are TRBV5-6 and TRBJ2-7; D is perhaps TRBD1 (5 bases). V lost 2 bases and J lost 0, with 6 bases in between. CDR1 SGHDT and CDR2 YYEEEE come from the germline V gene. There are 13 residues in the CDR3. DNA for the CDR3: TGTGCCAGCAGCTTCCAGGGCTCCTACGAGCAGTACTTC. It is translated as CASSFQGSYEQYF.

The chain combines TRBV4-3 with TRBJ1-2, with 8 nucleotides matching TRBD1. CDR1 and CDR2 from the germline V gene are LGHNA and YSLEER. This CDR3 comprises 14 residues. The V segment lost 2 bases and the J segment 7 bases; nucleotides outside the gene matches: 6. The CDR3 DNA reads as TGCGCCAGCAGCCAACTGACAGGGGTTCGTGGCTACACCTTC. Encoded protein: CASSQLTGVRGYTF.

The chain recombines TRBV9 with TRBJ2-1, with 9 nucleotides matching TRBD2. Trimming at V came to 0 bases and at J to 2 bases, leaving 3 bases not matched to a gene. The CDR3 loop spans 16 amino acids. Per the germline V gene, CDR1 is SGDLS and CDR2 is YYNGEE. The CDR3: CASSVDGGGAYNEQFF. The CDR3 bases are TGTGCCAGCAGCGTAGACGGCGGGGGGGCCTACAATGAGCAGTTCTTC.